This is a list of T cell receptor beta chains from one sample in a study of sequential checkpoint blockade in melanoma. Generated by immunoSEQ multiplex PCR, the TCRdb table keeps only in-frame clones and is missing some. The sample contains around 26,000 clones, roughly 76% of which appear only once. Specimen: CD8+ T cells sorted from blood (inferred from file names), collected from a patient given nivolumab and ipilimumab in sequence. Source of these receptors: a human donor with melanoma. The CDR3 runs from the conserved cysteine through the conserved F or W. D genes are given only for firm matches. Size tells how often a clone was seen (once, few, many) or the class of an expanded clone, and some rows leave it out.

v_gene	d_gene	abundance	j_gene	len	CDR3aa	CDR3nt
TRBV27	TRBD2	NA	TRBJ2-1	15	CASSWTSGRRGEQFF	TGTGCCAGCAGTTGGACTAGCGGGAGGAGGGGTGAGCAGTTCTTC
TRBV7-2	TRBD2	NA	TRBJ2-5	15	CASSLGLAEQETQYF	TGTGCCAGCAGCTTAGGACTAGCGGAACAAGAGACCCAGTACTTC
TRBV28	NA	NA	TRBJ1-3	13	CASSSRTGNTIYF	TGTGCCAGCAGTTCGAGGACAGGAAACACCATATATTTT
TRBV28	TRBD2	NA	TRBJ2-5	15	CASRLTSGREETQYF	TGTGCCAGCAGATTAACTAGCGGGAGGGAAGAGACCCAGTACTTC
TRBV5-5	TRBD2	NA	TRBJ2-5	14	CASSRLAGRETQYF	TGTGCCAGCAGCCGACTAGCGGGAAGAGAGACCCAGTACTTC
TRBV4-2	TRBD2	NA	TRBJ2-1	13	CAVGGPPGNEQFF	TGTGCCGTGGGAGGGCCCCCAGGGAATGAGCAGTTCTTC
TRBV19	TRBD1	NA	TRBJ1-2	14	CASSQGAPHYGYTF	TGTGCCAGTTCGCAGGGGGCCCCCCACTATGGCTACACCTTC
TRBV5-1	TRBD1	NA	TRBJ2-2	15	CATSGTGTNTGELFF	TGCGCCACTTCAGGGACAGGGACTAACACCGGGGAGCTGTTTTTT
TRBV4-3	NA	once	TRBJ1-5	15	CASSQGSGINQPQHF	TGCGCCAGCAGCCAAGGCTCCGGGATCAATCAGCCCCAGCATTTT
TRBV15	NA	NA	TRBJ2-7	16	CATSRLGGSLYYEQYF	TGTGCCACCAGCAGGCTGGGAGGCTCCCTCTATTACGAGCAGTACTTC
TRBV2	TRBD1	NA	TRBJ2-7	12	CAKGQGQYEQYF	TGTGCCAAAGGACAGGGGCAATACGAGCAGTACTTC
TRBV6-5	NA	NA	TRBJ2-2	13	CATAGGAGGELFF	TGTGCCACCGCAGGAGGGGCCGGCGGGGAGCTGTTTTTT
TRBV6-1	NA	once	TRBJ2-2	11	CASKGVLELFF	TGTGCCAGCAAGGGAGTACTCGAGCTGTTTTTT
TRBV9	TRBD2	NA	TRBJ2-1	16	CASSVARRGGDNEQFF	TGTGCCAGCAGCGTAGCCCGTCGCGGGGGGGACAATGAGCAGTTCTTC
TRBV25-1	NA	NA	TRBJ2-4	12	CASSRGRGFVYF	TGTGCCAGCAGTCGAGGGCGGGGTTTCGTGTACTTC
TRBV7-2	TRBD1	NA	TRBJ2-7	13	CAISQGVVDEQYF	TGTGCCATCTCCCAGGGGGTTGTCGACGAGCAGTACTTC
TRBV27	TRBD2	few	TRBJ2-5	17	CASSRGTSGGTKRTQYF	TGTGCCAGCAGCCGAGGGACTAGCGGGGGGACCAAGAGAACCCAGTACTTC
TRBV6-5	NA	NA	TRBJ2-1	14	CASSLDSFNNEQFF	TGTGCCAGCAGCCTGGACAGTTTTAACAATGAGCAGTTCTTC
TRBV4-1	TRBD1	NA	TRBJ1-5	16	CASSQFPGGSNQPQHF	TGCGCCAGCAGCCAATTTCCAGGGGGTAGCAATCAGCCCCAGCATTTT
TRBV12-5	NA	NA	TRBJ1-4	18	CASGLVQESAGVSEKLFF	TGTGCTAGTGGTTTGGTTCAAGAGTCGGCAGGTGTGTCGGAAAAACTGTTTTTT
TRBV9	NA	NA	TRBJ1-1	13	CASSPVGDTEAFF	TGTGCCAGCAGCCCCGTCGGGGACACTGAAGCTTTCTTT
TRBV19	NA	NA	TRBJ1-2	14	CASSSTSWSYGYTF	TGTGCCAGTAGTTCCACTTCCTGGTCCTATGGCTACACCTTC
TRBV23-1	TRBD1	NA	TRBJ1-1	16	CASRGDSAFRGTEAFF	TGCGCCAGCCGTGGGGACAGCGCTTTCCGGGGGACTGAAGCTTTCTTT
TRBV7-9	TRBD1	NA	TRBJ1-6	13	CASSRTGEKPLHF	TGTGCCAGCAGCAGGACAGGGGAGAAACCCCTCCACTTT
TRBV7-9	NA	NA	TRBJ1-2	14	CASSLASGFGGYTF	TGTGCCAGCAGCTTAGCGTCCGGGTTCGGTGGCTACACCTTC
TRBV4-2	NA	NA	TRBJ2-7	12	CASSPQGYEQYF	TGTGCCAGCAGCCCACAGGGCTACGAGCAGTACTTC
TRBV7-9	TRBD2	few	TRBJ2-3	16	CASSITGGFSTDTQYF	TGTGCCAGCAGCATAACCGGGGGGTTTAGCACAGATACGCAGTATTTT
TRBV27	NA	few	TRBJ2-2	13	CASSLDLWGELFF	TGTGCCAGCAGTCTCGACTTATGGGGGGAGCTGTTTTTT
TRBV9	NA	NA	TRBJ1-2	10	CASGGDGYTF	TGTGCCAGCGGGGGGGATGGCTACACCTTC
TRBV15	TRBD2	NA	TRBJ2-1	16	CATSSLVAGATNEQFF	TGTGCCACCAGCTCCCTTGTAGCGGGAGCGACTAATGAGCAGTTCTTC
TRBV4-3	TRBD2	NA	TRBJ2-1	16	CASSYNLAGVYNEQFF	TGCGCCAGCAGCTACAATCTAGCGGGGGTTTACAATGAGCAGTTCTTC
TRBV6-5	NA	NA	TRBJ1-2	15	CASSYSTGDYYGYTF	TGTGCCAGCAGTTACTCCACCGGGGATTACTATGGCTACACCTTC
TRBV6-1	NA	NA	TRBJ2-7	13	CASSEGDSYEQYF	TGTGCCAGCAGTGAAGGAGATTCCTACGAGCAGTACTTC
TRBV19	NA	NA	TRBJ2-1	15	CASSMTFGGYNEQFF	TGTGCCAGTAGTATGACTTTTGGGGGGTACAATGAGCAGTTCTTC
TRBV6-6	TRBD1	once	TRBJ1-2	15	CASSATTGYRDGYTF	TGTGCCAGCAGTGCAACGACAGGGTATAGGGATGGCTACACCTTC
TRBV7-9	NA	NA	TRBJ1-1	14	CASSRGTVNTEAFF	TGTGCCAGCAGCCGGGGGACGGTGAACACTGAAGCTTTCTTT
TRBV7-9	NA	few	TRBJ2-7	15	CASSSRPGSTDEQYF	TGTGCCAGCAGCAGTCGACCAGGAAGTACCGACGAGCAGTACTTC
TRBV5-6	NA	NA	TRBJ2-5	15	CASSLGSDSQETQYF	TGTGCCAGCAGCTTGGGTTCCGATAGTCAAGAGACCCAGTACTTC
TRBV9	NA	NA	TRBJ2-3	14	CASSVVGATDTQYF	TGTGCCAGCAGCGTAGTGGGGGCCACAGATACGCAGTATTTT
TRBV9	NA	NA	TRBJ2-7	12	CASGEGGSEQYF	TGTGCCAGCGGGGAAGGAGGGTCCGAGCAGTACTTC
TRBV18	NA	few	TRBJ2-4	16	CASSPLVGQTENIQYF	TGTGCCAGCTCACCACTAGTAGGACAGACCGAAAACATTCAGTACTTC
TRBV19	NA	NA	TRBJ2-7	15	CASSIIGRGNYEQYF	TGTGCCAGTAGTATAATTGGGAGGGGGAACTACGAGCAGTACTTC